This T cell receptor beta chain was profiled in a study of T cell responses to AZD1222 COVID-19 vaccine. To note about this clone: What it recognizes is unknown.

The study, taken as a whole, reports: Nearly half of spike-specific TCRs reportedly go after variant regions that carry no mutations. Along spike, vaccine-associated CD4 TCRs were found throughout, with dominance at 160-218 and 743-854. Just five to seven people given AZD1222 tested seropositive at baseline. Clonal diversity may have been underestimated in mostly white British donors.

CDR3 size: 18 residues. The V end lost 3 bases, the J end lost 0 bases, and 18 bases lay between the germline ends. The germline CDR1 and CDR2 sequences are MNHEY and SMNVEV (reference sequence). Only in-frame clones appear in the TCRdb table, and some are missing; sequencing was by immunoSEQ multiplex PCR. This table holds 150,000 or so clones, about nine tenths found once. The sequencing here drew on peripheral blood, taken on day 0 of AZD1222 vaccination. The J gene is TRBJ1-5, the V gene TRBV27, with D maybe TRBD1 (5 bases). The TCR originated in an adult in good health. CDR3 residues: CASSFLGPSPYSNQPQHF. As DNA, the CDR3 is TGTGCCAGCAGTTTTCTGGGGCCGAGCCCTTATAGCAATCAGCCCCAGCATTTT.